This T cell receptor beta chain was recovered during a study of T cell changes during pregnancy in multiple sclerosis. The V gene's germline CDR1 is SGHAT and CDR2 FQNNGV. The CDR3 spans 16 residues. The V end was cut by 7 bases, the J end by 2 bases, with 19 bases between. The protocol was immunoSEQ multiplex PCR, while the TCRdb copy is restricted to in-frame clones and leaves out a portion. Altogether approximately 84,000 clones are present, about 94% being singletons, with the ten largest covering 2.5%. Here the sequenced sample was peripheral blood, taken in the third trimester of pregnancy. The receptor was derived from a female donor with multiple sclerosis, enrolled in a pregnancy study. The V and J genes are TRBV11-2 and TRBJ2-3; possible D gene TRBD2, 6 bases. DNA of the CDR3: TGTGCCAGCACCCTCCCTGCGGGGACCCCCACAGATACGCAGTATTTT. This sequence encodes CASTLPAGTPTDTQYF.